One sample yielded the 14 T cell receptor beta chains listed below, sequenced in a study of T cell repertoires in cytomegalovirus infection. TCRdb re-called the reads with MiXCR, one entry per CDR3 protein. Here the sample spans about 110,000 distinct CDR3 sequences, about 9.4% being singletons. Their target antigens are unknown. The sequencing input was PBMCs, sequenced either directly or after in vitro stimulation (not recorded which). The source is a human donor in good health (CMV status not recorded). Some clones in this sample may be carry-over from other donors' samples.

This clonotype was seen at least ten times. V and J are TRBV15 and TRBJ2-7; 9 bases line up with TRBD2. Germline CDR1 reads LNHNV; CDR2 reads YYDKDF (reference sequence). The V gene end was trimmed by 4 bases and the J gene end by 6 bases; junction bases not matched to a gene: 7. There are 14 residues in the CDR3. The CDR3 region has the DNA TGTGCCACCAGCATCAGGACTAGCGTTGCCGAGCAGTACTTC. Amino acid sequence: CATSIRTSVAEQYF.

This clonotype was seen a handful of times. The J gene is TRBJ2-2, the V gene TRBV20-1, with 8 bases fitting TRBD2. The CDR3 covers 13 residues. With 6 bases clipped from V and 4 bases from J, the junction kept 4 bases outside the gene matches. Germline V lookup: CDR1 DFQATT, CDR2 SNEGSKA (reference sequence). CDR3 DNA: TGCAGTGCCAAGAGCGGGAGCACCGGGGAGCTGTTTTTT. Protein sequence: CSAKSGSTGELFF.

There are a few counts of this clonotype. The chain uses TRBV24-1 and TRBJ1-1, with 11 bases identical to TRBD1. Germline lookup yields CDR1 KGHDR and CDR2 SFDVKD. This CDR3 contains 17 residues. The J segment lost 4 bases and the V segment lost 5 bases, leaving 11 bases of the junction unmatched. Written as DNA, the CDR3 is TGTGCCACCAGTGCCGGGACAGGGGGTGTTAGAGGCACTGAAGCTTTCTTT. Amino acid sequence: CATSAGTGGVRGTEAFF.

A few counts support this clonotype. This chain connects TRBV4-3 to TRBJ2-3; TRBD2 matches 10 bases. Trimming cost V 1 base and J 3 bases; bases outside gene matches: 1. This CDR3 contains 15 residues. CDR1 LGHNA and CDR2 YSLEER come from the germline V gene. The CDR3 spells CASSQVLAGTDTQYF. The CDR3 nucleotides are TGCGCCAGCAGCCAAGTACTAGCGGGAACAGATACGCAGTATTTT.

The chain employs TRBV3-1 and TRBJ1-2; D is undetermined. Trimming cost V 4 bases and J 5 bases, with 14 bases left between them. This CDR3 spans 14 amino acids. Germline values: CDR1 LGHDT, CDR2 YNNKEL (reference sequence). The CDR3, as DNA: TGTGCCAGCAGCCCGATGTACGGACGATATGGCTACACCTTC. It codes for CASSPMYGRYGYTF.

CDR3 region: CASSLVATYEQYV. CDR3 nucleotide sequence: TGTGCCAGCAGCTTAGTTGCTACATACGAGCAGTACGTC. The chain joins TRBV11-2 to TRBJ2-7, with D unresolved. Germline V gives CDR1 SGHAT, CDR2 FQNNGV. Trimming removed 1 base from V and 4 bases from J, with 8 bases in between. This CDR3 spans 13 amino acids.

This clonotype appeared many times. The chain combines TRBV7-6 with TRBJ2-2, with a possible D match to TRBD2 (6 bases). Germline V gene sequence: CDR1 SGHVS, CDR2 FNYEAQ. Trimming removed 8 bases from V and 5 bases from J, with 9 bases in between. The CDR3 totals 12 residues. DNA for the CDR3: TGTGCCAGCGGAGGGGCGACCGGGGAGCTGTTTTTT. Translating it yields CASGGATGELFF.

This clonotype was counted between two and nine times. The chain joins TRBV28 to TRBJ2-5; D call uncertain. Trimming took 6 bases from V and 5 from J, leaving 22 bases between them. The CDR3 totals 16 residues. Looked up from germline, CDR1 is MDHEN and CDR2 is SYDVKM. Here the CDR3 reads CASRQARADFRETQYF. DNA for the CDR3: TGTGCCAGCAGGCAAGCGCGCGCAGACTTTCGGGAGACCCAGTACTTC.

The table lists this clonotype with many counts. The chain has TRBV10-3 and TRBJ2-1; TRBD2 matches 7 bases. The CDR3 sequence is 17 residues long. The V segment lost 0 bases and the J segment 2 bases; nucleotides outside the gene matches: 7. Looked up from germline, CDR1 is ENHRY and CDR2 is SYGVKD. CDR3 region: CAISESMERGPYNEQFF. The CDR3 DNA follows: TGTGCCATCAGTGAGTCGATGGAGCGGGGACCCTACAATGAGCAGTTCTTC.

This clonotype was seen at least ten times. This chain links TRBV6-1 with TRBJ2-5, with 9 positions matching TRBD2. Unmatched junction bases numbered 9, after V lost 5 bases and J lost 2 bases. Germline values: CDR1 MNHNS, CDR2 SASEGT. The CDR3 extends over 16 amino acids. In DNA, the CDR3 is TGTGCCAGCAGTTCGAATAGCGGGAGACCACAAGAGACCCAGTACTTC. This encodes CASSSNSGRPQETQYF.

This clonotype has at least ten counts. The chain employs TRBV5-6 and TRBJ1-5; D is unresolved. CDR3 size: 15 residues. With 2 bases removed from V and 4 bases from J, the gap between germline ends came to 13 bases. Germline V gene lookup returns CDR1 SGHDT and CDR2 YYEEEE. The CDR3 protein is CASSFEGHGNQPQHF. As DNA, the CDR3 is TGTGCCAGCAGCTTCGAGGGTCATGGTAATCAGCCCCAGCATTTT.

This sequence joins TRBV11-2 and TRBJ2-1; no clear D. Germline CDR1 and CDR2: SGHAT and FQNNGV. CDR3 length equals 13 residues. The germline V and J ends were trimmed by 3 bases and 5 bases, with 8 bases remaining between them. CDR3 DNA: TGTGCCAGCAGCTTTCTGGATAACAATGAGCAGTTCTTC. Amino acids: CASSFLDNNEQFF. Full variable domain (remainder filled in from reference TRBV11-2 and TRBJ2-1): EAGVAQSPRYKIIEKRQSVAFWCNPISGHATLYWYQQILGQGPKLLIQFQNNGVVDDSQLPKDRFSAERLKGVDSTLKIQPAKLEDSAVYLCASSFLDNNEQFFGPGTRLTVL.

Many counts were recorded for this clonotype. This chain joins TRBV7-2 and TRBJ1-2; 7 nucleotides agree with TRBD1. Germline V gives CDR1 SGHTA, CDR2 FQGNSA. This CDR3 comprises 13 residues. V gave up 3 bases and J gave up 7 bases; unmatched junction bases: 5. DNA for the CDR3: TGTGCCAGCAGCTTTGGAACAGGGGTTGGCTACACCTTC. Its protein product is CASSFGTGVGYTF. Looking up the rest from reference TRBV7-2 and TRBJ1-2 gives the full variable domain: GAGVSQSPSNKVTEKGKDVELRCDPISGHTALYWYRQSLGQGLEFLIYFQGNSAPDKSGLPSDRFSAERTGGSVSTLTIQRTQQEDSAVYLCASSFGTGVGYTFGSGTRLTVV.

This clonotype was picked up a small number of times. This chain's CDR3 is CATQAGHGDTQYF. CDR3 in DNA: TGTGCCACACAAGCAGGCCACGGGGATACGCAGTATTTT. The chain joins TRBV6-1 to TRBJ2-3; D is undetermined. The length of the CDR3 is 13 residues. In germline, CDR1 is MNHNS, CDR2 SASEGT. Trimming removed 10 bases from V and 6 bases from J, with 17 bases in between.